Detailed here is one T cell receptor (beta chain). Its cognate antigen is unknown. Germline CDR1 is SGHAT and CDR2 is FQNNGV. The CDR3 length is 14 residues. V was clipped by 5 bases and J by 0 bases, with 8 bases between them. This sample stems from a study of T-cell memory formation after mild COVID-19. In the study overall: Clustering of TCRs was largely donor specific.

Constant-segment-primed 5'RACE gave TCR alpha and TCR beta cDNA libraries with sample barcodes and UMIs. TCRdb reanalysed the 5' RACE reads using MiXCR and keeps one entry per CDR3 protein. The repertoire includes some 210,000 distinct CDR3 sequences, roughly 10% of them detected once, and approximately 2.8% sits in the top ten. The study, taken as a whole, reports: Those CD4+ clones that contracted were mainly in CM and EM (CD8+ ones in EMRA). Nothing showed for sure that second-wave clones peaking on day 37 were SARS-CoV-2 specific.

The chain has TRBV11-2 and TRBJ2-1, with TRBD1 as a possible D gene (5 bases). The TCR was taken from a man aged 18 to 35 who had mild COVID-19 (a few samples of this study predate the infection). Cell type and time point are not known. The material sequenced was PBMCs or a T cell subset sorted from them (not recorded which). CDR3 nucleotide sequence: TGTGCCAGCAGCCCAGGGTTCTCCTACAATGAGCAGTTCTTC. Its translation is CASSPGFSYNEQFF.